The clone carrying this T cell receptor beta chain came up a few times. Its antigen is still unknown. These data come from a study of cytomegalovirus exposure and HLA in healthy donors. Study-wide results and limits: TCR beta chains numbering about 160 were designated cytomegalovirus-associated. Certain indistinguishable V segments, among them TRBV6-2 and TRBV6-3, were excluded. As immune exposure information, only CMV serostatus was available.

The J segment lost 3 bases and the V segment lost 5 bases, leaving 4 bases of the junction unmatched. The CDR3 spans 15 residues. Looked up from germline, CDR1 is SGHTA and CDR2 is FQGNSA. The PCR made use of 60 Vbeta and 13 Jbeta primers. Sequencing was performed with immunoSEQ multiplex PCR; in TCRdb, only in-frame clones are kept and a portion is missing. The data hold approximately 110,000 clones, with 15% observed a single time. This TCR was recovered from a woman between 18 and 30 years old in good health and CMV-seronegative. The rearrangement uses TRBV7-2 and TRBJ2-3; 11 nucleotides align to TRBD1. The specimen was PBMCs. CDR3 coding DNA: TGTGCCAGCAGCAGGACAGGGGGCCGGACAGATACGCAGTATTTT. Protein: CASSRTGGRTDTQYF.